Below, 7 T cell receptor beta chains from the same sample are listed, as sequenced in a study of CD8 T cells in Susac syndrome. After extraction with the RNeasy kit, about 0.45 to 1 ug of the RNA was reverse transcribed using random hexamers. TCRdb ran MiXCR on the immunoSEQ multiplex PCR reads and lists one entry per CDR3 protein. The sample includes approximately 140,000 distinct CDR3 sequences, around 86% of them seen just once. Sequenced sample: CD8+ T cells from PBMCs. All receptors come from a human donor with multiple sclerosis.

The chain is built from TRBV19 and TRBJ1-1; D may be TRBD1 (5 bases). Germline V lookup: CDR1 LNHDA, CDR2 SQIVND (reference sequence). V shed 3 bases and J shed 3 bases, with 14 bases lying between them. This CDR3 has 15 amino acids. The CDR3 reads CASSMWGGTHTEAFF. The CDR3 DNA sequence: TGTGCCAGTAGTATGTGGGGGGGGACCCACACTGAAGCTTTCTTT.

The chain couples TRBV29-1 to TRBJ1-4, with 10 positions matching TRBD1. In germline, CDR1 is SQVTM, CDR2 ANQGSEA. The CDR3 runs 17 residues. V dropped 6 bases and J dropped 7; count of bases not matched to a gene: 17. The CDR3 coding sequence is TGCAGCGTCCTCGGACAGGGGGACCTTCGTGAGGGTGAAAAACTGTTTTTT. It encodes CSVLGQGDLREGEKLFF.

The rearrangement joins TRBV5-4 to TRBJ1-1; 9 bases line up with TRBD1. This CDR3 has 13 amino acids. V shed 5 bases, J shed 4 bases, and the junction held 3 bases outside the gene matches. Germline V gene lookup returns CDR1 SGHNT and CDR2 YYREEE (reference sequence). CDR3 residues: CASRGQGATEAFF. CDR3 nucleotides: TGTGCCAGCAGGGGACAGGGTGCCACTGAAGCTTTCTTT.

The V gene is TRBV5-6, the J gene TRBJ2-2, with TRBD2 as a possible D gene (6 bases). CDR1 is SGHDT, CDR2 YYEEEE, per germline. CDR3 length: 15 amino acids. V shed 1 base and J shed 4 bases, with 11 bases lying between them. CDR3 residues: CASSLWAGSTGELFF. CDR3 nucleotide sequence: TGTGCCAGCAGCTTGTGGGCGGGGAGCACCGGGGAGCTGTTTTTT. Using reference TRBV5-6 and TRBJ2-2 for the parts outside the CDR3, the full variable domain is DAGVTQSPTHLIKTRGQQVTLRCSPKSGHDTVSWYQQALGQGPQFIFQYYEEEERQRGNFPDRFSGHQFPNYSSELNVNALLLGDSALYLCASSLWAGSTGELFFGEGSRLTVL.

This clonotype was seen just once. CDR3 coding DNA: TGTGCCAGTAGTATTATCACCGGTCAGCCCCAGCATTTT. Encoded protein: CASSIITGQPQHF. The rearrangement joins TRBV19 to TRBJ1-5; D unclear. This CDR3 has 13 residues. V lost 3 bases and J lost 6, with 9 bases in between. CDR1 LNHDA and CDR2 SQIVND come from the germline V gene (reference sequence).

The V call is TRBV2, the J call TRBJ2-1; D unresolved. V lost 1 base and J 7 bases, leaving 11 bases between the germline ends. CDR1 and CDR2 (germline): SNHLY, FYNNEI. This CDR3 is 14 amino acids long. CDR3 coding DNA: TGTGCCAGCAGTGAAGGGATCTACGAGAATGAGCAGTTCTTC. Residues: CASSEGIYENEQFF.

The genes are TRBV6-2 or TRBV6-3 and TRBJ2-7; D is ambiguous. The CDR3 is made up of 13 amino acids. V lost 5 bases and J 2 bases, leaving 10 bases between the germline ends. The germline V gene has CDR1 MNHEY and CDR2 SVGEGT. The CDR3 DNA reads as TGTGCCAGCAGTGGGCCGAGTCCCTACGAGCAGTACTTC. Protein sequence: CASSGPSPYEQYF.